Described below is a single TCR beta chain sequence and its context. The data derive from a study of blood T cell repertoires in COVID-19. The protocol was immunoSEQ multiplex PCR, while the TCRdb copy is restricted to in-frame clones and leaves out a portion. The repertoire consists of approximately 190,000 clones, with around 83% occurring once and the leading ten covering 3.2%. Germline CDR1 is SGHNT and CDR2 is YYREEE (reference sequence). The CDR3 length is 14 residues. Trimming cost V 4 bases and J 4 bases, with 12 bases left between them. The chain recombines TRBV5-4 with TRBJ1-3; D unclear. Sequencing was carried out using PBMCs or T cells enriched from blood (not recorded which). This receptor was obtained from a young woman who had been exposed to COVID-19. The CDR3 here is CASSASARGNTIYF. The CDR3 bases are TGTGCCAGCAGCGCGTCGGCCAGGGGAAACACCATATATTTT.